Listed here are 4 T cell receptor beta chains from one sample, sequenced in a study of blood T cell repertoires in COVID-19. Using immunoSEQ multiplex PCR, the repertoire was profiled, and TCRdb retains in-frame clones only, with some absent. This repertoire shows more than 150,000 clones, 80% to 90% found once; its top ten account for 12%. Material: peripheral blood. The receptors were gathered from a woman of 80 years or more with COVID-19, enrolled during active disease.

This chain uses TRBV29-1 with TRBJ1-1, with D possibly being TRBD1 (5 bases). This CDR3 has 13 residues. Germline assignment: CDR1 SQVTM and CDR2 ANQGSEA. V shed 3 bases and J shed 4 bases, with 12 bases lying between them. This chain's CDR3 is CSVDRGRGTEAFF. Written as DNA, the CDR3 is TGCAGCGTTGATCGGGGGAGGGGCACTGAAGCTTTCTTT.

A remark on this clone: The junction departs from germline at one end; a sequencing error may be responsible. The chain carries TRBV6-1 and TRBJ2-6, with D perhaps TRBD1 (5 bases). The V gene's germline CDR1 is MNHNS and CDR2 SASEGT. This CDR3 comprises 17 residues. The CDR3 loop is CASSEMGSSSGANILTF. The CDR3 DNA sequence: TGTGCCAGCAGTGAAATGGGCAGCAGCTCTGGGGCCAACATCCTGACTTTC.

The rearrangement links TRBV6-6 to TRBJ1-2; 9 bases map to TRBD1. CDR3 length equals 12 residues. Unmatched junction bases numbered 6, after V lost 10 bases and J lost 6 bases. CDR1 MNHNY and CDR2 SVGAGI come from the germline V gene (reference sequence). This CDR3 is CATSTGGDGYTF. The CDR3, as DNA: TGTGCCACGTCGACAGGGGGAGATGGCTACACCTTC.

The chain recombines TRBV14 with TRBJ1-1; D not resolved. Trimming stripped 3 bases from V and 3 bases from J, with 8 bases between. Germline CDR1 and CDR2: SGHDN and FVKESK. The CDR3 spans 13 residues. The CDR3 here is CASSHGGYTEAFF. The CDR3 DNA reads as TGTGCCAGCAGCCATGGCGGGTACACTGAAGCTTTCTTT.